The 27 T cell receptor beta chains listed next were all sequenced from one sample in a study of T-cell reconstitution after alpha-beta-depleted transplantation in children. Construction of the TCRbeta library involved unique molecular identifiers. TCRdb fed the PCR reads into MiXCR, producing one record per CDR3 protein. Of roughly 300,000 distinct CDR3 sequences in the sample, approximately 10% are singletons; the top ten hold 20% to 30%. The input for sequencing was peripheral blood, taken 180 days after TCRalphabeta/CD19-depleted stem cell transplant. Receptors were obtained from a male patient between 2 and 15 years old who had a stem cell transplant for chronic granulomatous disease, so the T cells may come from the graft donor.

In its sample, this clonotype was seen many times. CDR3 in amino acids: CSVGSLGEQFF. In nucleotides, the CDR3 is TGCAGCGTGGGTAGTTTGGGTGAGCAGTTCTTC. The V gene is TRBV29-1, the J gene TRBJ2-1; no clear D gene. V dropped 6 bases and J dropped 9 bases, with 12 bases sitting between them. CDR1 and CDR2 (germline): SQVTM, ANQGSEA. There are 11 residues in the CDR3.

This clonotype was recorded a few times. V usage is TRBV14 and J usage is TRBJ2-1, with D tentatively TRBD2 (6 bases). CDR1 is SGHDN and CDR2 is FVKESK in the germline V gene. The CDR3 sequence is 16 residues long. Trimming took 0 bases from V and 3 from J, leaving 12 bases between them. The CDR3 DNA follows: TGTGCCAGCAGCCAAGAAGGCAGCGGGTACTACAATGAGCAGTTCTTC. Protein sequence: CASSQEGSGYYNEQFF.

This clonotype appeared many times. The CDR3 DNA reads as TGTGCCAGCAGCGTCGGGACAGGGCGGTACAATGAGCAGTTCTTC. It yields the protein CASSVGTGRYNEQFF. The chain combines TRBV7-9 with TRBJ2-1; TRBD1 matches at 9 bases. This CDR3 region has 15 residues. V trimming: 5 bases; J trimming: 4 bases; junction bases outside the gene matches: 6. Per the germline V gene, CDR1 is SEHNR and CDR2 is FQNEAQ (reference sequence).

This clonotype was picked up many times. The chain has TRBV7-3 and TRBJ2-1; tentative D call: TRBD2 (6 bases). V lost 3 bases, J lost 6 bases, and 15 bases lay in between. Germline loops: CDR1 SGHTA, CDR2 FQGTGA. This CDR3 has 15 amino acids. The CDR3 here is CASSLNGGPVNEQFF. In DNA, the CDR3 is TGTGCCAGCAGCTTGAACGGAGGGCCGGTCAATGAGCAGTTCTTC. Full variable domain (rest looked up from reference TRBV7-3 and TRBJ2-1): GAGVSQTPSNKVTEKGKYVELRCDPISGHTALYWYRQSLGQGPEFLIYFQGTGAADDSGLPNDRFFAVRPEGSVSTLKIQRTERGDSAVYLCASSLNGGPVNEQFFGPGTRLTVL.

This clonotype was picked up many times. CDR3 sequence (DNA): TGCGCCAGCAGCTTGGGGATGGACAGGGGGGTTCAGTACTTC. This translates into CASSLGMDRGVQYF. The chain is built from TRBV5-1 and TRBJ2-4, with 10 nucleotides matching TRBD1. This CDR3 has 14 residues. With 0 bases clipped from V and 11 bases from J, the junction kept 5 bases outside the gene matches. CDR1 is SGHRS and CDR2 is YFSETQ in the germline V gene. The complete variable domain, with remaining parts taken from reference TRBV5-1 and TRBJ2-4, reads KAGVTQTPRYLIKTRGQQVTLSCSPISGHRSVSWYQQTPGQGLQFLFEYFSETQRNKGNFPGRFSGRQFSNSRSEMNVSTLELGDSALYLCASSLGMDRGVQYFGAGTRLSVL.

This clonotype was seen at least ten times. The DNA of the CDR3 is TGTGCCAGCAGTTTTAATTTCTTAGGGAGCAATCAGCCCCAGCATTTT. Its protein is CASSFNFLGSNQPQHF. J is TRBJ1-5 and V is TRBV28; the D is unclear. CDR3 length: 16 amino acids. The V end lost 3 bases, the J end lost 1 base, and 13 bases lay between the germline ends. Germline CDR1 and CDR2: MDHEN and SYDVKM.

For this clonotype: A much bigger clone sits one base away, suggesting this may be a read error. V gene TRBV12-3 or TRBV12-4 combines with J gene TRBJ2-6, with D perhaps matching TRBD1 (5 bases). This CDR3 has 15 amino acids. The CDR3, as DNA: TGTGCCAGCAGCTCAGACAACTCTGGGGCCAACGTCCAGACTTTC. As protein: CASSSDNSGANVQTF.

This clonotype was observed many times. The V and J genes are TRBV6-2 or TRBV6-3 and TRBJ2-1; D is uncertain. The germline V and J ends were trimmed by 7 bases and 4 bases, with 14 bases remaining between them. The CDR3 sequence is 14 residues long. Germline CDR1 MNHEY, CDR2 SVGEGT. The CDR3 DNA is TGTGCCAGCACCAAAGACGGTGTATACAATGAGCAGTTCTTC. Protein sequence: CASTKDGVYNEQFF.

The sample holds many counts of this clonotype. The chain carries TRBV7-9 and TRBJ2-7; weak D call: TRBD2 (5 bases). Germline V gene lookup returns CDR1 SEHNR and CDR2 FQNEAQ (reference sequence). V was shortened by 3 bases and J by 2 bases, with 14 bases between the two germline ends. The CDR3 length is 15 residues. The CDR3 sequence: CASSLGGPPTYEQYF. CDR3 nucleotide sequence: TGTGCCAGCAGCTTGGGCGGGCCCCCTACCTACGAGCAGTACTTC.

This clonotype showed up many times. This sequence joins TRBV2 and TRBJ2-1, with 8 bases identical to TRBD2. The CDR3 is 13 residues long. Per germline, CDR1 SNHLY and CDR2 FYNNEI. The junction had 3 bases not matched to a gene; V was cut back by 4 bases and J by 7 bases. The DNA of the CDR3 is TGTGCCAGCAGTGGGCCGGGGGGGAATGAGCAGTTCTTC. The encoded protein is CASSGPGGNEQFF.

This clonotype was counted a few times. The CDR3 protein is CASSPTSGIVDNEQFF. DNA for the CDR3: TGTGCCAGCAGTCCGACTAGCGGGATCGTGGACAATGAGCAGTTCTTC. The genes are TRBV12-3 or TRBV12-4 and TRBJ2-1; 11 bases are a match to TRBD2. The CDR3 contains 16 residues. V lost 5 bases to trimming and J lost 5 bases; unmatched junction nucleotides: 8.

A note on this clonotype: Possible read error: a much larger clone is one base away. The conserved final phenylalanine or tryptophan is absent from the CDR3, which likely points to a read error. This chain uses TRBV13 with TRBJ2-1; TRBD2 aligns across 8 bases. This CDR3 region has 14 residues. Germline loops: CDR1 PRHDT, CDR2 FYEKMQ (reference sequence). With 4 bases clipped from V and 3 bases from J, the junction kept 2 bases outside the gene matches. The CDR3 DNA is TGTGCCAGCAGCTCCGGGACTAGCTACAATGAGCAGTTCTTG. Translated: CASSSGTSYNEQFL.

In its sample, this clonotype was seen once. At one end the junction does not follow the germline gene, possibly because of a read error. This chain links TRBV20-1 with TRBJ1-2, with 8 bases lining up with TRBD1. The germline V gene has CDR1 DFQATT and CDR2 SNEGSKA (reference sequence). There are 12 residues in the CDR3. CDR3 sequence: CSARDRGYGYTF. CDR3 nucleotides: TGCAGTGCTCGAGACAGGGGTTATGGCTACACCTTC.

This clonotype showed up many times. The genes are TRBV25-1 and TRBJ2-3; 10 bases are shared with TRBD2. CDR1 MGHDK and CDR2 SYGVNS come from the germline V gene. The V gene end was trimmed by 11 bases and the J gene end by 4 bases; junction bases not matched to a gene: 9. This CDR3 region has 14 residues. The CDR3 DNA reads TGTGCCGCCGGGACTAGCGCCCCGGCAGATACGCAGTATTTT. Protein sequence: CAAGTSAPADTQYF.

This clonotype came up many times. J is TRBJ1-4 and V is TRBV10-3, with D possibly matching TRBD1 (5 bases). The CDR3 runs to 13 residues. The V gene lost 6 bases and the J gene lost 3 bases, with 8 bases spanning the gap. CDR1 is ENHRY, CDR2 SYGVKD, per germline. CDR3 sequence: CAIRGVANEKLFF. CDR3 DNA: TGTGCCATCAGGGGGGTAGCTAATGAAAAACTGTTTTTT.

Many counts were recorded for this clonotype. The chain couples TRBV29-1 to TRBJ2-1; TRBD2 agrees at 10 bases. From germline, CDR1 is SQVTM and CDR2 ANQGSEA. The CDR3 runs to 11 residues. The ends lost 7 bases at V and 10 bases at J; junction bases unmatched: 4. The CDR3 loop reads CSGRTSGEQFF. The CDR3 nucleotides read TGCAGCGGAAGGACTAGCGGAGAGCAGTTCTTC.

This clonotype appeared many times. V usage is TRBV12-3 or TRBV12-4 and J usage is TRBJ2-1; D is perhaps TRBD1 (5 bases). The CDR3 is 15 amino acids. V was cut by 2 bases and J by 2 bases, with 10 bases left in between. As DNA, the CDR3 is TGTGCCAGCAGTTTAAGGCAGGGCCCCTACAATGAGCAGTTCTTC. Translated, it gives CASSLRQGPYNEQFF.

A remark on this clonotype: With a much larger clone just one base away, this may be a read error. The chain uses TRBV15 and TRBJ1-3, with D perhaps TRBD1 (5 bases). V dropped 4 bases and J dropped 3 bases, with 10 bases sitting between them. The CDR3 is 14 residues long. CDR1 and CDR2 from the germline V gene are LNHNV and YYDKDF (reference sequence). CDR3 sequence (DNA): TGTGCCACCAGCAAGGGGAGCTTTGGAAACACCATATATTTT. It encodes CATSKGSFGNTIYF.

Many counts were recorded for this clonotype. V is TRBV5-1 and J is TRBJ2-3; TRBD2 matches at 12 bases. Per germline, CDR1 SGHRS and CDR2 YFSETQ. The ends lost 2 bases at V and 4 bases at J; junction bases unmatched: 5. The CDR3 loop spans 16 amino acids. CDR3 in amino acids: CASSLPSGRGADTQYF. CDR3 coding DNA: TGCGCCAGCAGCTTACCTAGCGGGAGGGGAGCAGATACGCAGTATTTT.

The table lists this clonotype with many counts. This chain connects TRBV4-2 to TRBJ2-7; no clear D. CDR1 is LGHNA, CDR2 YNFKEQ, per germline. V lost 0 bases and J 0 bases, leaving 12 bases between the germline ends. The CDR3 length is 16 residues. The CDR3 reads CASSQDLVSSSYEQYF. The CDR3 DNA follows: TGTGCCAGCAGCCAAGATTTGGTTTCCAGCTCCTACGAGCAGTACTTC.

This clonotype was detected ten times or more. The J gene is TRBJ2-2, the V gene TRBV7-8, with D unresolved. Trimming pared 5 bases from V and 1 base from J, leaving 14 bases between. The CDR3 consists of 16 residues. Germline CDR1 SGHVS, CDR2 FQNEAQ. The chain's CDR3 is CASSPSRRENTGELFF. CDR3 in DNA: TGTGCCAGCAGCCCAAGTCGACGCGAGAACACCGGGGAGCTGTTTTTT.

A word on this clonotype: Being one base from a much bigger clone, this may be a read error. The V gene is TRBV7-9, the J gene TRBJ2-5, with TRBD2 matching 11 bases. V dropped 5 bases and J dropped 3; count of bases not matched to a gene: 5. CDR3 length equals 15 residues. Germline V lookup: CDR1 SEHNR, CDR2 FQNEAQ (reference sequence). The CDR3 protein is CASSKVLAGEETQYF. The DNA of the CDR3 is TGTGCCAGCAGCAAGGTACTAGCGGGGGAAGAGACCCAGTACTTC.

This clonotype was detected many times. The chain employs TRBV20-1 and TRBJ2-1; 7 nucleotides line up with TRBD1. The CDR3 extends over 14 amino acids. The V gene's germline CDR1 is DFQATT and CDR2 SNEGSKA (reference sequence). V was pared by 6 bases and J by 4 bases, with 9 bases of the junction left unmatched. The CDR3 spells CSAPSGTEYNEQFF. CDR3 sequence (DNA): TGCAGTGCCCCCTCCGGGACAGAATACAATGAGCAGTTCTTC.

This clonotype showed up many times. The genes are TRBV5-1 and TRBJ2-3; TRBD1 matches 8 bases. The trim removed 3 bases at V and 2 bases at J, leaving 2 bases unmatched. The CDR3 covers 14 residues. The germline V gene has CDR1 SGHRS and CDR2 YFSETQ. The CDR3 region has the DNA TGCGCCAGCAGCTCAGGGGGCTTCACAGATACGCAGTATTTT. Translated, it gives CASSSGGFTDTQYF.

Regarding this clonotype: A much larger clonotype is one base distant, so this may be a read error. The rearrangement joins TRBV20-1 to TRBJ1-5; D remains unclear. The V gene lost 6 bases and the J gene lost 0 bases, with 15 bases spanning the gap. Germline V gene lookup returns CDR1 DFQATT and CDR2 SNEGSKA (reference sequence). The CDR3 is 15 amino acids. The chain's CDR3 is CSAPYIGYSNQPQHF. The CDR3 DNA is TGCAGTGCGCCTTACATCGGCTATAGCAATCAGCCCCAGCATTTT.

This clonotype was seen ten or more times. The chain has TRBV5-6 and TRBJ2-1; 9 bases are a match to TRBD2. V lost 4 bases, J lost 7 bases, and 9 bases stayed unmatched. This CDR3 has 15 residues. The germline V gene encodes CDR1 SGHDT and CDR2 YYEEEE. Here the CDR3 DNA reads TGTGCCAGCAGCATTAGCGGGAGAGAATGGAATGAGCAGTTCTTC. Its protein is CASSISGREWNEQFF.

This clonotype was picked up many times. The rearrangement uses TRBV29-1 and TRBJ1-2; D is uncertain. From germline, CDR1 is SQVTM and CDR2 ANQGSEA. V was clipped by 2 bases and J by 3 bases, with 10 bases between them. The CDR3 consists of 13 residues. Here the CDR3 DNA reads TGCAGCGTTGAAAAGGGAGGGTACTATGGCTACACCTTC. This sequence encodes CSVEKGGYYGYTF.